This T cell receptor (beta chain) was obtained from a study of cytomegalovirus exposure and HLA in healthy donors. This clone was picked up a small number of times. The PCR used 60 Vbeta and 13 Jbeta primers. Profiled with immunoSEQ multiplex PCR; TCRdb holds only in-frame clones, not every one. The sample lists just under 250,000 clones, 82% occurring once. The CDR3 is 14 amino acids. Germline V gives CDR1 SGHVS, CDR2 FQNEAQ. V lost 5 bases to trimming and J lost 1 base; unmatched junction nucleotides: 4. V is TRBV7-8 and J is TRBJ1-1, with 7 bases aligning to TRBD1. The specimen was PBMCs. This TCR was sampled from a woman aged 40 to 55 in good health and CMV-seropositive. The CDR3 DNA follows: TGTGCCAGCAGCCAGACAGGGTGGAACACTGAAGCTTTCTTT. Translating it yields CASSQTGWNTEAFF.